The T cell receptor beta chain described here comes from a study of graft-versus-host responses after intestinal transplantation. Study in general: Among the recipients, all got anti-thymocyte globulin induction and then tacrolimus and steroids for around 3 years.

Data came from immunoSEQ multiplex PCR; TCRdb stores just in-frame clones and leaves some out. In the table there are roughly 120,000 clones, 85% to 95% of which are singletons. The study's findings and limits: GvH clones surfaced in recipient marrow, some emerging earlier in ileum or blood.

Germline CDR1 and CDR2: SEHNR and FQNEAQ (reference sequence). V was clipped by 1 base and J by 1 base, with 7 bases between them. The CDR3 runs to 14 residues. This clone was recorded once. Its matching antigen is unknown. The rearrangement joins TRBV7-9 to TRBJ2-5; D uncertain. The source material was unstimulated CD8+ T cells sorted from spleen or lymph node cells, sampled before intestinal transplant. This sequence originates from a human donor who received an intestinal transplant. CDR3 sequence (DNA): TGTGCCAGCAGCTTAGTGGGTCCCCAAGAGACCCAGTACTTC. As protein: CASSLVGPQETQYF.